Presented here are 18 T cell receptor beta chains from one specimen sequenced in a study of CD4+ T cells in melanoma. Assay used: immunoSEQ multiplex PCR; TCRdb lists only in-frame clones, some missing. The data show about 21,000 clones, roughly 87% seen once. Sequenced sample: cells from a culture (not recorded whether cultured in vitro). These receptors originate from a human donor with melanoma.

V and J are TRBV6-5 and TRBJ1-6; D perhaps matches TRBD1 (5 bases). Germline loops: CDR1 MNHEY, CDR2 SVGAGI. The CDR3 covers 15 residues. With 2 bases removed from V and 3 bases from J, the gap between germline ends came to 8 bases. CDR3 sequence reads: CASSYDGGYNSPLHF. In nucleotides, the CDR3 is TGTGCCAGCAGTTACGATGGGGGCTATAATTCACCCCTCCACTTT.

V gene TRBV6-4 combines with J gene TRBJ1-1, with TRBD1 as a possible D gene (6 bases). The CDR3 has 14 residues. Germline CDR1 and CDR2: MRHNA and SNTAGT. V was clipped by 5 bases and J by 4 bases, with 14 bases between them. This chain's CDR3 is CASSKETGATEAFF. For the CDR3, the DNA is TGTGCCAGCAGTAAGGAGACAGGTGCCACTGAAGCTTTCTTT.

The CDR3 is CASSLERAETQYF. CDR3 in DNA: TGCGCCAGCAGCTTGGAGAGGGCCGAGACCCAGTACTTC. This chain joins TRBV5-1 and TRBJ2-5; possible D gene TRBD2, 5 bases. CDR3 size: 13 residues. Germline V gene sequence: CDR1 SGHRS, CDR2 YFSETQ. Between the trimmed V and J ends, which lost 0 bases and 5 bases, there was a span of 8 bases.

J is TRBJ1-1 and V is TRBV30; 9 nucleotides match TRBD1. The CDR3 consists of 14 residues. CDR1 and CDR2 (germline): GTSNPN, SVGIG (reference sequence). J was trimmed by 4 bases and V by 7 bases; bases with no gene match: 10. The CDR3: CALYRGRTSTEAFF. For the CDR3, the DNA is TGTGCCTTGTACAGGGGGCGAACGAGCACTGAAGCTTTCTTT.

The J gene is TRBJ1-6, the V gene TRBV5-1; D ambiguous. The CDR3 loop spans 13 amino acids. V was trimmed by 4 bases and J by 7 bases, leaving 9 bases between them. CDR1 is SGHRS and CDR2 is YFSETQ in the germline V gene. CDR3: CASSLGMNSPLHF. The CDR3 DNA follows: TGCGCCAGCAGCCTTGGGATGAATTCACCCCTCCACTTT.

The CDR3 is CASSLGLAGTYNEQFF. CDR3 sequence (DNA): TGTGCCAGCAGCTTAGGACTAGCGGGGACCTACAATGAGCAGTTCTTC. The chain recombines TRBV5-4 with TRBJ2-1; 12 nucleotides agree with TRBD2. CDR3 size: 16 residues. V lost 2 bases and J lost 2; bases outside the gene matches: 2. In germline, CDR1 is SGHNT, CDR2 YYREEE (reference sequence). Full variable domain (remainder filled in from reference TRBV5-4 and TRBJ2-1): ETGVTQSPTHLIKTRGQQVTLRCSSQSGHNTVSWYQQALGQGPQFIFQYYREEENGRGNFPPRFSGLQFPNYSSELNVNALELDDSALYLCASSLGLAGTYNEQFFGPGTRLTVL.

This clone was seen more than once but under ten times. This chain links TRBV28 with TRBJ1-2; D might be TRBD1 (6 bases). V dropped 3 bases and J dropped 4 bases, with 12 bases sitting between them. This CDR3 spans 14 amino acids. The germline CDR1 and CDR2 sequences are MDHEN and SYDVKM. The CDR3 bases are TGTGCCAGCAGTTTGCGGGGGGCCAGCTATGGCTACACCTTC. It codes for CASSLRGASYGYTF.

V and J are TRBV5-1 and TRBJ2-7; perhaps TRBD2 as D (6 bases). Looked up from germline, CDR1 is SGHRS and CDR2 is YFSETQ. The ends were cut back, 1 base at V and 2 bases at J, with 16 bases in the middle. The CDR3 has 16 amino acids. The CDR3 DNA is TGCGCCAGCAGCTTGTCAGGTCTAGCGAGCACCTACGAGCAGTACTTC. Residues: CASSLSGLASTYEQYF. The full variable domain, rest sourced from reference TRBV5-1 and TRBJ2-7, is KAGVTQTPRYLIKTRGQQVTLSCSPISGHRSVSWYQQTPGQGLQFLFEYFSETQRNKGNFPGRFSGRQFSNSRSEMNVSTLELGDSALYLCASSLSGLASTYEQYFGPGTRLTVT.

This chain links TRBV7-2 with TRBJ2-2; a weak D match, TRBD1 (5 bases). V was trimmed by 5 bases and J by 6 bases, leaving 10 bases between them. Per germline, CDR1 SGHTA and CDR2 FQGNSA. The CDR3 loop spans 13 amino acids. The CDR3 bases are TGTGCCAGCAGCCCGGAAGGGGCCGGGGAGCTGTTTTTT. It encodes CASSPEGAGELFF.

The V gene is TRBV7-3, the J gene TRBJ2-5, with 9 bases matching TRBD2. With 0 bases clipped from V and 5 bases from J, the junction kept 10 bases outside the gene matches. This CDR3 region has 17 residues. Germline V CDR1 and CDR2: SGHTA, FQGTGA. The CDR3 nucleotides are TGTGCCAGCAGCTTAACGTCGGGTAGCGGGGGAGGGGAGACCCAGTACTTC. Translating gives CASSLTSGSGGGETQYF.

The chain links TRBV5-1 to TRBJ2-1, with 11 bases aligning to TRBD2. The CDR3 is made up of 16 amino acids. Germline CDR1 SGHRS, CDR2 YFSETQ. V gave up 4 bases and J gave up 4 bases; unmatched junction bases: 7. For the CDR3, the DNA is TGCGCCAGCAGCCCACTAGCGGGGGCACTTTACAATGAGCAGTTCTTC. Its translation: CASSPLAGALYNEQFF. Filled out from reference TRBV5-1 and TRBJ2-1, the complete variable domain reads KAGVTQTPRYLIKTRGQQVTLSCSPISGHRSVSWYQQTPGQGLQFLFEYFSETQRNKGNFPGRFSGRQFSNSRSEMNVSTLELGDSALYLCASSPLAGALYNEQFFGPGTRLTVL.

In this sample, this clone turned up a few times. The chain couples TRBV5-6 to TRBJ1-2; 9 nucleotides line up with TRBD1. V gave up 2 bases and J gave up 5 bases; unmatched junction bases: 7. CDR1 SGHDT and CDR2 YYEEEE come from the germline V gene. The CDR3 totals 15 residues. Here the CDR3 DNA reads TGTGCCAGCAGCTTATGGGACAGGGCCGAATATGGCTACACCTTC. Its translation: CASSLWDRAEYGYTF.

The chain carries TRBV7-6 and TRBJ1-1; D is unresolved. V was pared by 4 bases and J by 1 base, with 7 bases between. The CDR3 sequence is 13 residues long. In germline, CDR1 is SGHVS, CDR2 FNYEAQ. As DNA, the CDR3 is TGTGCCAGCAGCTCCGACACGAACACTGAAGCTTTCTTT. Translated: CASSSDTNTEAFF. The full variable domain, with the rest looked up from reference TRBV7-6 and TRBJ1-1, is GAGVSQSPRYKVTKRGQDVALRCDPISGHVSLYWYRQALGQGPEFLTYFNYEAQQDKSGLPNDRFSAERPEGSISTLTIQRTEQRDSAMYRCASSSDTNTEAFFGQGTRLTVV.

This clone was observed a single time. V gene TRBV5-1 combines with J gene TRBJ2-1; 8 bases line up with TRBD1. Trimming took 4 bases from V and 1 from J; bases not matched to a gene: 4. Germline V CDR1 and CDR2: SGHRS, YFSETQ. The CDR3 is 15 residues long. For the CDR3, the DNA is TGCGCCAGCAGCCCGGACAGGGTTTCCTACAATGAGCAGTTCTTC. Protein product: CASSPDRVSYNEQFF.

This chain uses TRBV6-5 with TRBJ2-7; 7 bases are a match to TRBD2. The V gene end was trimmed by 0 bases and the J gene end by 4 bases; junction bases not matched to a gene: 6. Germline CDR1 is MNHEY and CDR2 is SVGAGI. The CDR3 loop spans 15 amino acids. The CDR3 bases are TGTGCCAGCAGTTACTCGCCCCAGGGAGGGTACGAGCAGTACTTC. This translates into CASSYSPQGGYEQYF.

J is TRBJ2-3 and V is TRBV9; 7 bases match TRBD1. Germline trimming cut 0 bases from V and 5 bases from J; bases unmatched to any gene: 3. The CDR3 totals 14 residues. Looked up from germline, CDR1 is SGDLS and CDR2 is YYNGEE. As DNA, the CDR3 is TGTGCCAGCAGCGTAGACAGGGGTGTAGATACGCAGTATTTT. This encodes CASSVDRGVDTQYF.

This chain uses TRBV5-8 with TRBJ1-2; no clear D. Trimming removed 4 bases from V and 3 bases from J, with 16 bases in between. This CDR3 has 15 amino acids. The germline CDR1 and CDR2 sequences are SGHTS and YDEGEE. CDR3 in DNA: TGTGCCAGCAGCATCTGGCCAGGAGACGACTATGGCTACACCTTC. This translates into CASSIWPGDDYGYTF.

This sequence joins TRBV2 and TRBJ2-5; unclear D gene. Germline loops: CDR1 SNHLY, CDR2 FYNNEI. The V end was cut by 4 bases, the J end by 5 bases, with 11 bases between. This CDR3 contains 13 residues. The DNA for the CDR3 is TGTGCCAGCAGTGTGCTTTTCTCGGAGACCCAGTACTTC. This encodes CASSVLFSETQYF.